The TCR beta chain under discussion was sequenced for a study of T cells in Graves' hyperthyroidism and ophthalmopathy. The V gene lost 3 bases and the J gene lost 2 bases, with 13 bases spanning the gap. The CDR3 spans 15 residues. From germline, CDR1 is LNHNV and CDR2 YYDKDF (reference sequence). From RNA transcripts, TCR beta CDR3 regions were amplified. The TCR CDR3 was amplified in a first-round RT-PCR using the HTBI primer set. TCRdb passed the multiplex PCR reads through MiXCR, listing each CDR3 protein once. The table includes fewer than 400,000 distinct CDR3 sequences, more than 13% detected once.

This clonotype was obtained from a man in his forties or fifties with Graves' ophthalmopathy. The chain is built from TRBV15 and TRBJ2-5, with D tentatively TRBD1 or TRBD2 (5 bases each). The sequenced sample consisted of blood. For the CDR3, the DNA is TGTGCCACCAGCAGTCCGGGACGGTTTCAAGAGACCCAGTACTTC. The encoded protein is CATSSPGRFQETQYF.